The clone carrying this T cell receptor beta chain was counted between two and nine times. The record originates from a study of graft-versus-host responses after intestinal transplantation. For the study at large: The study gave all recipients anti-thymocyte globulin induction, then tacrolimus and steroids for roughly 3 years.

Responder cells that were proliferating and CFSE-low, both CD3+CD4+ and CD3+CD8+, were sorted after the reaction. This CDR3 has 15 amino acids. Germline-derived CDR1 and CDR2 are SGHNT and YYREEE (reference sequence). Trimming stripped 1 base from V and 3 bases from J, with 11 bases between. Libraries were prepared by immunoSEQ multiplex PCR; TCRdb keeps only in-frame clonotypes and omits some of them. In the table there are approximately 6,400 clones, 20% to 25% of which are singletons. Material: alloreactive CD4+ T cells from a mixed lymphocyte reaction culture, obtained before transplantation. Regarding subset: CFSE-low proliferating T cells sorted from roughly six-day pre-transplant mixed lymphocyte reaction (GvH or HvG direction). The source is a human patient who was an organ donor for intestinal transplantation. The rearrangement links TRBV5-4 to TRBJ2-1, with D hard to call. Here the CDR3 DNA reads TGTGCCAGCAGCTTGTTGCTCGGCGACTACAATGAGCAGTTCTTC. Translation: CASSLLLGDYNEQFF.